The 7 T cell receptor beta chains presented below share a single source sample, sequenced in a study of CDR3 diversity in severe acne. TCRdb re-derived calls from the PCR reads in MiXCR, one entry per CDR3 protein. The profile shows some 85,000 distinct CDR3 sequences, 45% to 50% of them singletons. The sequencing sample was made of blood. These receptors came from a male donor with severe acne vulgaris.

V is TRBV24-1 and J is TRBJ1-6; 7 bases are a match to TRBD1. From germline, CDR1 is KGHDR and CDR2 SFDVKD. This CDR3 region has 15 residues. V was pared by 11 bases and J by 10 bases, with 16 bases of the junction left unmatched. The CDR3 DNA is TGTGCCAGCAGCCTAAAAGGGGGCAGGGGATCACCCCTCCACTTT. This sequence encodes CASSLKGGRGSPLHF.

V gene TRBV10-3 combines with J gene TRBJ1-4, with 8 bases lining up with TRBD1. This CDR3 is 15 amino acids long. Germline CDR1 and CDR2: ENHRY and SYGVKD. Trimming at V came to 10 bases and at J to 8 bases, leaving 15 bases not matched to a gene. The CDR3 sequence: CASRVSRGLREKLFF. CDR3 DNA: TGTGCCAGCAGGGTATCCAGGGGGCTGAGGGAAAAACTGTTTTTT.

About this clonotype: One end of the junction varies from germline; a read error may be responsible. The CDR3 protein is CASSPGGGTTQETQYF. In nucleotides, the CDR3 is TGTGCTAGCAGCCCCGGGGGCGGGACCACCCAAGAGACCCAGTACTTC. The J gene is TRBJ2-5, the V gene TRBV7-7, with D perhaps matching TRBD1 or TRBD2 (6 bases each). The CDR3 spans 16 residues. CDR1 is SSHAT, CDR2 FNYEAQ, per germline (reference sequence). The entire variable domain, with the rest obtained from reference TRBV7-7 and TRBJ2-5, is as follows: GAGVSQSPRYKVTKRGQDVTLRCDPISSHATLYWYQQALGQGPEFLTYFNYEAQPDKSGLPSDRFSAERPEGSISTLTIQRTEQRDSAMYRCASSPGGGTTQETQYFGPGTRLLVL.

Regarding this clonotype: A read error may account for a junction end that differs from germline. The chain recombines TRBV19 with TRBJ2-2, with D perhaps matching TRBD2 (5 bases). This CDR3 has 13 residues. Germline V CDR1 and CDR2: LNHDA, SQIVND (reference sequence). CDR3 DNA: TGTGCCAGTAGTATTTCCCTCACCGGGGAGCCGTTTTTT. It translates to CASSISLTGEPFF. Drawing the rest from reference TRBV19 and TRBJ2-2, the complete variable domain is DGGITQSPKYLFRKEGQNVTLSCEQNLNHDAMYWYRQDPGQGLRLIYYSQIVNDFQKGDIAEGYSVSREKKESFPLTVTSAQKNPTAFYLCASSISLTGEPFFGEGSRLTVL.

As for this clonotype: The junction departs from germline at one end; a sequencing error may be responsible. The rearrangement links TRBV10-3 to TRBJ2-7, with 10 bases that match TRBD1. The CDR3 runs to 15 residues. CDR1 and CDR2 from the germline V gene are ENHRY and SYGVKD. In DNA, the CDR3 is TGCGCCATCAGTGACTCCGGGACAGGGGCCTACGAGCAGTACTTC. Translating it yields CAISDSGTGAYEQYF.

This clonotype was seen only once. The chain has TRBV11-2 and TRBJ1-2; possible D gene TRBD1, 5 bases. CDR3 size: 16 residues. In germline, CDR1 is SGHAT, CDR2 FQNNGV. V dropped 6 bases and J dropped 5 bases, with 22 bases sitting between them. The CDR3 region is CASRAEDISYRYGYTF. The CDR3 region has the DNA TGTGCCAGCAGGGCAGAGGACATAAGCTACCGTTATGGCTACACCTTC.

Only a few counts were recorded for this clonotype. This chain joins TRBV11-2 and TRBJ1-1, with 7 nucleotides matching TRBD1. V lost 5 bases and J lost 1; bases outside the gene matches: 7. The CDR3 is made up of 15 amino acids. In germline, CDR1 is SGHAT, CDR2 FQNNGV. The CDR3 spells CASSPGDRWNTEAFF. The CDR3 bases are TGTGCCAGCAGCCCTGGGGACAGATGGAACACTGAAGCTTTCTTT.